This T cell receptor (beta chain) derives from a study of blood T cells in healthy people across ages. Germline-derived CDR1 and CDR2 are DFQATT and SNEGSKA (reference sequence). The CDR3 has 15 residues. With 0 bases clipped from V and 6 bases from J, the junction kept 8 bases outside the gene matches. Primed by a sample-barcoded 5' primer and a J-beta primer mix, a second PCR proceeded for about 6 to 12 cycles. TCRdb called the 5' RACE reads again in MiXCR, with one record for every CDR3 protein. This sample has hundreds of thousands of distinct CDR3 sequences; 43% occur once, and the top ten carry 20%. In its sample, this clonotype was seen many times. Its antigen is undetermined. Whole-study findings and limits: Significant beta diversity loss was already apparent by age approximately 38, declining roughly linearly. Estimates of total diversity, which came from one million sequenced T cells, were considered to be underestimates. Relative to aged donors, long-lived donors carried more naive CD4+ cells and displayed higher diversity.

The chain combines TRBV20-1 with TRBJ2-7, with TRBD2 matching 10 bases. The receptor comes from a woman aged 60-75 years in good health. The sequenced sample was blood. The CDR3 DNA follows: TGCAGTGCTAGAGATCTCCCTAGCGGGAGAAGCGAGCAGTACTTC. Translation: CSARDLPSGRSEQYF.